This T cell receptor (beta chain) was captured in a study of breast tumors, draining lymph nodes, adjacent tissues. Notes on the study in general: Findings are consistent with lymph node origin and intratumoral expansion of most tumor T cells.

Using its own MiXCR run on the multiplex PCR reads, TCRdb lists one record per CDR3 protein. Of roughly 260,000 distinct CDR3 sequences in the sample, more than 30% were seen once. The lymph nodes were axillary draining lymph nodes from breast cancer patients. V gave up 5 bases and J gave up 0 bases, with 3 bases separating them. The CDR3 sequence is 12 residues long. Looked up from germline, CDR1 is SGHTA and CDR2 is FQGNSA. This clonotype was seen many times. The antigen is not known. The sequence was collected from a female donor with breast cancer. Some clones in this sample may be carry-over from other donors' samples. The V gene is TRBV7-2, the J gene TRBJ2-3; D remains ambiguous. The sample taken for sequencing was axillary lymph node tissue. The CDR3 region has the DNA TGTGCCAGCAGCAGAAGCACAGATACGCAGTATTTT. This translates into CASSRSTDTQYF.